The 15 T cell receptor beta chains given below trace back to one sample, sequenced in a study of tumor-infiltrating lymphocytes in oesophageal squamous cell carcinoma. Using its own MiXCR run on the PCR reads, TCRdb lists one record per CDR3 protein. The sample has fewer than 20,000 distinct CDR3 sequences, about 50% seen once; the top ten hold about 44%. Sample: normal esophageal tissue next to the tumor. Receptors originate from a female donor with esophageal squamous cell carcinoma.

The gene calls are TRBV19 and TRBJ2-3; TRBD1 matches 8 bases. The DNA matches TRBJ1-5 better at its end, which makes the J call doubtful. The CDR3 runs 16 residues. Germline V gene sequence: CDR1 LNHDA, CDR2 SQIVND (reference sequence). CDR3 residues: CASSEGGNRGNQPQHF. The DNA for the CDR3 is TGTGCCAGTAGCGAAGGGGGGAACAGGGGGAATCAGCCCCAGCATTTT.

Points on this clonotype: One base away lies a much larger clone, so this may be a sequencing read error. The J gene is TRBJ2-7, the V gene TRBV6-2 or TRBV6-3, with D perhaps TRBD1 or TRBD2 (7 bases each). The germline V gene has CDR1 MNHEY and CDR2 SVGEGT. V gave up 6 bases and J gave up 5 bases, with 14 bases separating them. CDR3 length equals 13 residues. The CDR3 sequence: CASSRGDSDEQYF. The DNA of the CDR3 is TGTGCCAGCAGCCGGGGGGACAGTGACGAGCAGTACTTC.

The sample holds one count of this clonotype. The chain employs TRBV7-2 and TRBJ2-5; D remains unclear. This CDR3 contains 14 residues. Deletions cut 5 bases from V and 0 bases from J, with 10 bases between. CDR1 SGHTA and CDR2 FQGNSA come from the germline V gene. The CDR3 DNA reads TGTGCCAGCAGCGTAGATGTCCACCAAGAGACCCAGTACTTC. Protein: CASSVDVHQETQYF.

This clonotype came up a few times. The DNA for the CDR3 is TGTGCCAGCAGCTTACTAGCGTACACCGGGGAGCTGTTTTTT. Translating gives CASSLLAYTGELFF. The genes are TRBV7-2 and TRBJ2-2; D may be TRBD2 (6 bases). Germline V gene data show CDR1 as SGHTA and CDR2 as FQGNSA. V shed 2 bases and J shed 3 bases, with 7 bases lying between them. The length of the CDR3 is 14 residues.

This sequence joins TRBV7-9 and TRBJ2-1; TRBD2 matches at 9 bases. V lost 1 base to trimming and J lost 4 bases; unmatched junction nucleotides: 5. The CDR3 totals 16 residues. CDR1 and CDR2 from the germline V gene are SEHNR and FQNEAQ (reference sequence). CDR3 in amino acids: CASSLGSSGNYNEQFF. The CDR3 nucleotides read TGTGCCAGCAGCTTAGGGTCTAGCGGGAATTACAATGAGCAGTTCTTC. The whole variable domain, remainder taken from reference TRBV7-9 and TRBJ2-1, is DTGVSQNPRHKITKRGQNVTFRCDPISEHNRLYWYRQTLGQGPEFLTYFQNEAQLEKSRLLSDRFSAERPKGSFSTLEIQRTEQGDSAMYLCASSLGSSGNYNEQFFGPGTRLTVL.

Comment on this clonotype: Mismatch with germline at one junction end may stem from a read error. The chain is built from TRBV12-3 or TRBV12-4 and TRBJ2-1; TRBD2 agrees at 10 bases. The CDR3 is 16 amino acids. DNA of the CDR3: TGTGCCAGCAGTCGGACTAGCGGAAAGAACACCGGGGAGCTGTACTTC. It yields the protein CASSRTSGKNTGELYF.

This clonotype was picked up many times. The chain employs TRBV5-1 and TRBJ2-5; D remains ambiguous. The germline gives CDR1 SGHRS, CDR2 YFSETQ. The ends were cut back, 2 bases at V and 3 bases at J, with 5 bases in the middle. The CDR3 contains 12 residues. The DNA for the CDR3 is TGCGCCAGCAGCTTAGCAGAAGAGACCCAGTACTTC. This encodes CASSLAEETQYF. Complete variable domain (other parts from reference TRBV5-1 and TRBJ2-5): KAGVTQTPRYLIKTRGQQVTLSCSPISGHRSVSWYQQTPGQGLQFLFEYFSETQRNKGNFPGRFSGRQFSNSRSEMNVSTLELGDSALYLCASSLAEETQYFGPGTRLLVL.

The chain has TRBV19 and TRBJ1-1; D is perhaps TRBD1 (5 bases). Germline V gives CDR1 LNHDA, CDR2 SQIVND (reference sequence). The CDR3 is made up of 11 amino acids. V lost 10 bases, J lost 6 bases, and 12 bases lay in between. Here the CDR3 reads CANPQGSEAFF. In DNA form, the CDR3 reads TGTGCCAACCCCCAGGGCTCTGAAGCTTTCTTT.

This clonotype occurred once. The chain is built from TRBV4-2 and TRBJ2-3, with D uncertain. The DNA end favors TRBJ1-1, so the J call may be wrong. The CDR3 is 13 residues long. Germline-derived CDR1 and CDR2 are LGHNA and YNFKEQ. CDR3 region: CASSRWEGSEAFF. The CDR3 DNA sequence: TGTGCCAGCAGCCGCTGGGAAGGGTCTGAAGCTTTCTTT.

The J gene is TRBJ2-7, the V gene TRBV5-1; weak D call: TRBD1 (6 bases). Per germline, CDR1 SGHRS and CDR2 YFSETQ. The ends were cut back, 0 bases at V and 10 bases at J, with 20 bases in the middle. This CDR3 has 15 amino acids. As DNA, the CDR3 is TGCGCCAGCAGCTTGGCCCTACAGGGAATCCTACCCCAGTACTTC. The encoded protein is CASSLALQGILPQYF.

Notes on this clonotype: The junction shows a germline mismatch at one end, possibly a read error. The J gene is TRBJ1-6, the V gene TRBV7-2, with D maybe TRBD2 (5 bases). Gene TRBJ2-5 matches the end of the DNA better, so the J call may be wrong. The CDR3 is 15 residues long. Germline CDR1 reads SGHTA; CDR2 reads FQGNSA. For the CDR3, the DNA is TGTGCCAACAGCCCTAGCCAGGCTCGGGTTGAGACCCAGTACTTC. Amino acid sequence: CANSPSQARVETQYF.

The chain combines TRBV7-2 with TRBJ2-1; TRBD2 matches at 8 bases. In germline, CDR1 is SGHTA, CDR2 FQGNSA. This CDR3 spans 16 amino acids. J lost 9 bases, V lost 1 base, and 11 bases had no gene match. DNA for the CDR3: TGTGCCAGCAGCTTAGACGGGACTAGGAGGGCTGTTGAGCAGTTCTTC. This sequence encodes CASSLDGTRRAVEQFF.

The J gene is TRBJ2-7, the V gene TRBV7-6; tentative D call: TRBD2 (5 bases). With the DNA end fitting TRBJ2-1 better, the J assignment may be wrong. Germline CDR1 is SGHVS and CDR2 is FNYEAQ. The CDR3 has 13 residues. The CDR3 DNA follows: TGTGCCAGCAGCTCTAGCCACTCCTACGAGCAGTTCTTC. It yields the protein CASSSSHSYEQFF.

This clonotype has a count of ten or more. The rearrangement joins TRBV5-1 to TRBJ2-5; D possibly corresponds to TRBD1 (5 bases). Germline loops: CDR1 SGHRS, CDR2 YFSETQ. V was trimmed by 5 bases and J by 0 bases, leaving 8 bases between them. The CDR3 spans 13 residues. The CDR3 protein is CASRDTYQETQYF. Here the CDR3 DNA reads TGCGCCAGCAGGGACACCTACCAAGAGACCCAGTACTTC.

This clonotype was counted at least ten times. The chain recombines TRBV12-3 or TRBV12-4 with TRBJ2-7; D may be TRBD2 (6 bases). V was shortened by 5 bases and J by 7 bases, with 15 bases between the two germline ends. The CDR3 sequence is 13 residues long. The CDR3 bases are TGTGCCAGCAGTGGGGGACTTTTCAATGAGCAGTACTTC. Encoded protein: CASSGGLFNEQYF.